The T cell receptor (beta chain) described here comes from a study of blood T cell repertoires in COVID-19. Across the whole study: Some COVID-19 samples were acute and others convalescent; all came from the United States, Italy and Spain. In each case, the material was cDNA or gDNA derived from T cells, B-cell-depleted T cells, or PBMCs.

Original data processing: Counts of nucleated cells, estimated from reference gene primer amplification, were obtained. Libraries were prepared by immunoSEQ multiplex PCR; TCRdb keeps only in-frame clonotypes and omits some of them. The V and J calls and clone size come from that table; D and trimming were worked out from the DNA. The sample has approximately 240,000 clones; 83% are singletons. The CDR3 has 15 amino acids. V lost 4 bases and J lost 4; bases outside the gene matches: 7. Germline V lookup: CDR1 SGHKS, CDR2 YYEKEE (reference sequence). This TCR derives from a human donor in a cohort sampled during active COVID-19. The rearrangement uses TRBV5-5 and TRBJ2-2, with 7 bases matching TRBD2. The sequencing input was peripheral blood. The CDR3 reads CASSIQAGSTGELFF. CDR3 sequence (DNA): TGTGCCAGCAGCATCCAAGCGGGGAGCACCGGGGAGCTGTTTTTT.